Here is one T cell receptor (beta chain) with its context. This CDR3 is 12 amino acids long. From germline, CDR1 is SEHNR and CDR2 FQNEAQ (reference sequence). Between the trimmed V and J ends, which lost 5 bases and 7 bases, there was a span of 8 bases. These data belong to a study of blood T cell repertoires in COVID-19. Profiling relied on immunoSEQ multiplex PCR, and the TCRdb table lists in-frame clones only, not all of them. This table holds approximately 220,000 clones, roughly 90% found once. The sequenced material came from PBMCs or T cells enriched from blood (not recorded which). The TCR originated in a woman aged 25 to 45 with acute COVID-19. This chain links TRBV7-9 with TRBJ1-4; D is ambiguous. CDR3 protein: CASSKNSEKLFF. CDR3 nucleotides: TGTGCCAGCAGCAAAAATAGTGAAAAACTGTTTTTT.